The entry that follows covers one TCR beta chain sequence. Other nucleotide sequences from this sample produce the same CDR3. This entry comes from a study of blood T cell repertoires in COVID-19. Study background: Acute and convalescent COVID-19 specimens originated in the United States, Italy and Spain.

Germline values: CDR1 SGDLS, CDR2 YYNGEE. The CDR3 is 15 amino acids. Losses at the gene ends were 4 bases for V and 1 base for J; bases not matched to a gene: 3. Enrollees, about 18 to 89 years old, lived in fewer than 25 US areas. Clinical history as reported by participants underpinned cohort assignment. In the original analysis: It was from reference gene primer amplification that nucleated cell counts were estimated. The repertoire was sequenced with immunoSEQ multiplex PCR; TCRdb's copy has only in-frame clones and lacks some. V and J calls and clone size are as listed in that table; D and trimming were resolved from the DNA. The table includes approximately 320,000 clones, roughly 86% detected once.

What was sequenced was PBMCs or T cells enriched from blood (not recorded which). The receptor's source is a woman in her late teens or twenties who had recovered from COVID-19. The chain carries TRBV9 and TRBJ2-3, with TRBD2 identical over 10 bases. CDR3 bases: TGTGCCAGCAGCACCGGGACTAGCGGCACAGATACGCAGTATTTT. Translating gives CASSTGTSGTDTQYF.